This is a list of T cell receptor beta chains from one sample in a study of blood T cell repertoires in COVID-19. Sequenced by immunoSEQ multiplex PCR; TCRdb stores in-frame clones only, minus some. The table has some 340,000 clones, roughly four fifths seen once. Sequenced sample: PBMCs or T cells enriched from blood (not recorded which). Receptors were obtained from a woman between 50 and 59 years old who had recovered from COVID-19. Each CDR3 is given with its conserved first and last residue. D genes are given only for firm matches. The size of a clone is reported for some rows only, either as once, few or many, or as a class for expanded clones.

. | TRBD1 | 14 | TRBJ2-5 | TRBV7-2 | TGTGCCAGCAGCTTTGACAGGGGCCGAGAGACCCAGTACTTC | CASSFDRGRETQYF
. | . | 18 | TRBJ1-5 | TRBV2 | TGTGCCAGCAGTGGAGGTTGGGGCAGGGAGGACAGCAATCAGCCCCAGCATTTT | CASSGGWGREDSNQPQHF
. | TRBD2 | 13 | TRBJ2-5 | TRBV5-6 | TGTGCCAGCAGCTTTGGGCGGGGGTCTACCCAGTACTTC | CASSFGRGSTQYF
. | . | 14 | TRBJ1-5 | TRBV27 | TGTGCCAGCAGTTTGGGGCGGAGTAATCAGCCCCAGCATTTT | CASSLGRSNQPQHF
. | TRBD1 | 13 | TRBJ1-2 | TRBV30 | TGTGCCTGGAGTAATGGACAGGGTCTCGGCTACACCTTC | CAWSNGQGLGYTF
. | TRBD1 | 15 | TRBJ2-1 | TRBV28 | TGTGCCAGCAGGCAAATTAGGGGGCACTACAATGAGCAGTTCTTC | CASRQIRGHYNEQFF
few | TRBD2 | 16 | TRBJ2-2 | TRBV14 | TGTGCCAGCAGCCTAGGACTAGCGGGAGCCCCCGGGGAGCTGTTTTTT | CASSLGLAGAPGELFF
. | TRBD2 | 16 | TRBJ2-1 | TRBV4-2 | TGTGCCAGCAGCCAAGATGTCGCGGGGGGCTACAATGAGCAGTTCTTC | CASSQDVAGGYNEQFF
. | . | 16 | TRBJ1-2 | TRBV4-3 | TGCGCCAGCAGCCAAGATCTTTACAGGGATAACTATGGCTACACCTTC | CASSQDLYRDNYGYTF
few | . | 12 | TRBJ2-2 | TRBV2 | TGTGCCAGCAAGGCGGATCTCGGGGAGCTGTTTTTT | CASKADLGELFF
. | . | 17 | TRBJ2-7 | TRBV3-1/TRBV3-2 | TGTGCCAGCAGCCTACACCCGACAGGCCGGGATTCCTACGAGCAGTACTTC | CASSLHPTGRDSYEQYF
. | . | 13 | TRBJ1-1 | TRBV7-7 | TGTGCTAGCAGCCTTGACAGAGACACTGAAGCTTTCTTT | CASSLDRDTEAFF
once | TRBD2 | 11 | TRBJ2-5 | TRBV2 | TGTGCCAGCAACGATAGCGGGGACAAGTACTTC | CASNDSGDKYF